One sample yielded the 8 T cell receptor beta chains listed below, sequenced in a study of shared clonotypes between healthy human individuals. TCRdb keeps only in-frame clones here, not all; method: immunoSEQ multiplex PCR. This table has around 1,100,000 clones, about 80% appearing once. Sequences were obtained from memory CD4+ T cells from PBMCs. Subset described: CD45RA-negative fraction. These receptors were obtained from a man younger than 35 in good health. Some clones in this sample may be carry-over from other donors' samples.

The chain combines TRBV14 with TRBJ2-7; 11 bases align to TRBD2. The length of the CDR3 is 16 residues. The V and J ends lost 0 bases and 2 bases, in that order; junction bases with no gene match: 3. CDR1 is SGHDN, CDR2 FVKESK, per germline. CDR3 sequence (DNA): TGTGCCAGCAGCCAAGAGGGACTAGCGGAAGCCTACGAGCAGTACTTC. Its translation: CASSQEGLAEAYEQYF.

The genes are TRBV6-5 and TRBJ2-1; D not resolved. Germline-derived CDR1 and CDR2 are MNHEY and SVGAGI. The V end lost 6 bases, the J end lost 6 bases, and 15 bases lay between the germline ends. The CDR3 length is 14 residues. The CDR3 sequence is CASRPRLETNEQFF. DNA for the CDR3: TGTGCCAGCAGGCCAAGACTGGAGACCAATGAGCAGTTCTTC.

This clone was detected only a few times. The V call is TRBV28, the J call TRBJ1-1; D ambiguous. Trimming cost V 3 bases and J 6 bases, with 8 bases left between them. Germline V gives CDR1 MDHEN, CDR2 SYDVKM. The length of the CDR3 is 12 residues. CDR3 coding DNA: TGTGCCAGCAGTTTGGTTACCGCTGAAGCTTTCTTT. Translation: CASSLVTAEAFF.

The rearrangement links TRBV19 to TRBJ2-7; 11 bases match TRBD2. Per the germline V gene, CDR1 is LNHDA and CDR2 is SQIVND (reference sequence). Trimming took 0 bases from V and 4 from J; bases not matched to a gene: 5. This CDR3 region has 16 residues. CDR3 DNA sequence: TGTGCCAGTAGTATAGAATATACTAGCGGGAGTTACGAGCAGTACTTC. Protein sequence: CASSIEYTSGSYEQYF.

The genes are TRBV7-9 and TRBJ2-4, with a possible D match to TRBD1 (5 bases). Between the trimmed V and J ends, which lost 1 base and 6 bases, there was a span of 22 bases. Germline V lookup: CDR1 SEHNR, CDR2 FQNEAQ (reference sequence). This CDR3 region has 18 residues. The CDR3 sequence is CASSLVFGVDTQLNIQYF. The CDR3 nucleotides are TGTGCCAGCAGCTTAGTTTTTGGGGTGGACACCCAGTTAAACATTCAGTACTTC.

V usage is TRBV9 and J usage is TRBJ2-3; D possibly corresponds to TRBD2 (5 bases). The V end was cut by 0 bases, the J end by 3 bases, with 14 bases between. The CDR3 totals 16 residues. Germline lookup yields CDR1 SGDLS and CDR2 YYNGEE. DNA for the CDR3: TGTGCCAGCAGCGTAGATTACCGGGGTTTAACAGATACGCAGTATTTT. Translating gives CASSVDYRGLTDTQYF.

V gene TRBV28 combines with J gene TRBJ2-1; tentatively, D is TRBD1 (5 bases). The CDR3 spans 11 residues. The germline V and J ends were trimmed by 6 bases and 10 bases, with 10 bases remaining between them. The V gene's germline CDR1 is MDHEN and CDR2 SYDVKM. The CDR3 loop is CASSSKGEQFF. CDR3 coding DNA: TGTGCCAGCAGCTCCAAGGGGGAGCAGTTCTTC.

J is TRBJ1-5 and V is TRBV5-6; no clear D. V lost 5 bases, J lost 3 bases, and 6 bases lay in between. Per the germline V gene, CDR1 is SGHDT and CDR2 is YYEEEE. CDR3 length: 12 residues. CDR3 loop: CASSTVNQPQHF. Here the CDR3 DNA reads TGTGCCAGCAGTACAGTCAATCAGCCCCAGCATTTT.